Listed below are T cell receptor beta chains from one sample, sequenced in a study of control samples from healthy donors and cancer patients. Only in-frame clones appear in the TCRdb table, and some are missing; sequencing was by immunoSEQ multiplex PCR. The sample has about 44,000 clones; 80% to 90% are singletons. Source material: PBMCs. The receptors originated from an older woman with lung cancer. Both conserved end residues are trimmed from each CDR3. Fields, in order: D gene, CDR3 length, J gene, V gene, CDR3 protein. D genes are given only for firm matches.

NA,12,TRBJ1-4,TRBV5-5,ASSLGRTNEKLF
NA,13,TRBJ1-4,TRBV15,ATRLGRILDEKLF
TRBD1,13,TRBJ2-5,TRBV5-1,ASSWGTGGAETQY
TRBD2,14,TRBJ2-3,TRBV7-2,ASSLASGRAKDTQY
NA,13,TRBJ1-2,TRBV7-2,ASSLGSDVRYGYT
TRBD1,14,TRBJ2-7,TRBV5-5,ASSSEQGARSYEQY
TRBD1,15,TRBJ1-5,TRBV19,ASRSKTGVQSNQPQH
NA,11,TRBJ2-3,TRBV14,ASSQDHGDTQY
NA,13,TRBJ2-2,TRBV5-1,ASGREAGNTGELF
NA,12,TRBJ1-2,TRBV5-1,ASSLWSEQQGYT
NA,11,TRBJ1-2,TRBV6-6,ASRWTSAYGYT
NA,14,TRBJ1-3,TRBV9,ASSVVGENSGNTIY
TRBD2,13,TRBJ2-7,TRBV13,ASSLGVRGGPEQY
NA,14,TRBJ2-3,TRBV21-1,ASSLPSRGGTDTQY
TRBD2,13,TRBJ2-5,TRBV4-2,ASSQEGRGRETQY
NA,13,TRBJ2-3,TRBV3-1/TRBV3-2,ASSQDRELVDTQY
TRBD2,13,TRBJ2-7,TRBV29-1,SVRVRLAEAPEQY
TRBD1,13,TRBJ1-4,TRBV16,ASSQTGDSNEKLF
TRBD2,14,TRBJ2-7,TRBV3-1/TRBV3-2,ASSQVGSGKFYEQY
NA,12,TRBJ2-5,TRBV5-1,ASSLVGGVKTQY
NA,11,TRBJ1-4,TRBV12-3/TRBV12-4,ASSLGVNEKLF
NA,12,TRBJ2-1,TRBV11-1,ASRVRAAYNEQF
NA,15,TRBJ2-7,TRBV28,ASSSQEVSSEKNEQY
NA,10,TRBJ2-1,TRBV30,AWNRKGYEQF